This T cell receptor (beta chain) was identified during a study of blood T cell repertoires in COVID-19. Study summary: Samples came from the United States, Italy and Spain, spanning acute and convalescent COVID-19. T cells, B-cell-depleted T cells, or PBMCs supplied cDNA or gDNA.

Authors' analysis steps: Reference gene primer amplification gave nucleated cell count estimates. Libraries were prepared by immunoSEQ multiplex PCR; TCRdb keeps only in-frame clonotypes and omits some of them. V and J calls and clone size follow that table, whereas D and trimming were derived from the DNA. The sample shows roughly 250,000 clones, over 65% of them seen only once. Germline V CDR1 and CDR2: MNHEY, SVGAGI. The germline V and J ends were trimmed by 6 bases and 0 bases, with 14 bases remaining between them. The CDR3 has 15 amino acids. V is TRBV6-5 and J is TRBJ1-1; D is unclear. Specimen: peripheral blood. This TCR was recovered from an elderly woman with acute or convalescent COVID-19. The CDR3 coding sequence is TGTGCCAGCAGGCCACAACAGTTACTGAACACTGAAGCTTTCTTT. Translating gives CASRPQQLLNTEAFF.